The 7 T cell receptor beta chains given below trace back to one sample, sequenced in a study of T cells in Graves' hyperthyroidism and ophthalmopathy. The investigators amplified TCR beta CDR3 regions from RNA transcripts. A first-round RT-PCR of the TCR CDR3 used the HTBI primer set. TCRdb re-derived calls from the multiplex PCR reads in MiXCR, one entry per CDR3 protein. Of 450,000 to 700,000 distinct CDR3 sequences listed, roughly 50% were seen once; the top ten hold roughly 20%. The sample comprised peripheral blood or thyroid tissue (not recorded which). Source of these receptors: an adult woman with Graves' disease, either hyperthyroidism or ophthalmopathy (not recorded which).

This clonotype was recorded many times. The rearrangement uses TRBV2 and TRBJ1-2; D is undetermined. Trimming removed 7 bases from V and 4 bases from J, with 13 bases in between. CDR3 size: 13 residues. Germline V gene sequence: CDR1 SNHLY, CDR2 FYNNEI. Here the CDR3 DNA reads TGTGCCAGCATCCGGGAGGGCGGCTATGGCTACACCTTC. This codes for CASIREGGYGYTF.

The chain is built from TRBV14 and TRBJ2-5; TRBD2 matches 11 bases. The CDR3 covers 13 residues. In germline, CDR1 is SGHDN, CDR2 FVKESK. Unmatched junction bases numbered 10, after V lost 10 bases and J lost 9 bases. The CDR3 is CAISGKGLAAQYF. For the CDR3, the DNA is TGTGCCATCAGTGGGAAGGGACTAGCGGCCCAGTACTTC.

The gene calls are TRBV10-3 and TRBJ1-2, with 12 bases matching TRBD1. The CDR3 spans 14 residues. Germline V gene sequence: CDR1 ENHRY, CDR2 SYGVKD. V lost 6 bases, J lost 5 bases, and 4 bases stayed unmatched. The CDR3 is CAISQGQGAYGYTF. CDR3 DNA sequence: TGTGCCATCAGCCAGGGACAGGGGGCTTATGGCTACACCTTC.

This chain links TRBV28 with TRBJ1-1; 7 nucleotides line up with TRBD1. Trimming took 6 bases from V and 0 from J; bases not matched to a gene: 10. Germline loops: CDR1 MDHEN, CDR2 SYDVKM. The CDR3 loop spans 16 amino acids. CDR3: CASRPHRGHLNTEAFF. CDR3 nucleotides: TGTGCCAGCAGACCGCACAGGGGCCATCTGAACACTGAAGCTTTCTTT.

The table lists this clonotype with a few counts. This rearrangement joins TRBV7-9 to TRBJ1-1; no reliable D call. Germline CDR1 SEHNR, CDR2 FQNEAQ (reference sequence). V was cut by 4 bases and J by 11 bases, with 11 bases left in between. The CDR3 length is 11 residues. CDR3 coding DNA: TGTGCCAGCAGCTCGGATCTAGATGCTTTCTTT. Its translation: CASSSDLDAFF.

This clonotype was counted many times. This rearrangement joins TRBV7-8 to TRBJ2-7; 7 nucleotides agree with TRBD1. CDR1 is SGHVS, CDR2 FQNEAQ, per germline. V was clipped by 1 base and J by 0 bases; unmatched bases: 3. The CDR3 is 15 residues long. As DNA, the CDR3 is TGTGCCAGCAGCTTAGTACAGGGGCCCTCCTACGAGCAGTACTTC. This encodes CASSLVQGPSYEQYF. The full variable domain, its missing parts supplied by reference TRBV7-8 and TRBJ2-7, is GAGVSQSPRYKVAKRGQDVALRCDPISGHVSLFWYQQALGQGPEFLTYFQNEAQLDKSGLPSDRFFAERPEGSVSTLKIQRTQQEDSAVYLCASSLVQGPSYEQYFGPGTRLTVT.

V gene TRBV6-5 combines with J gene TRBJ1-5; possible D gene TRBD1, 5 bases. CDR3 length equals 15 residues. V lost 6 bases, J lost 0 bases, and 12 bases lay in between. CDR1 is MNHEY, CDR2 SVGAGI, per germline. The CDR3 spells CASRRGGDSNQPQHF. The CDR3 region has the DNA TGTGCCAGCAGACGAGGAGGGGATAGCAATCAGCCCCAGCATTTT.